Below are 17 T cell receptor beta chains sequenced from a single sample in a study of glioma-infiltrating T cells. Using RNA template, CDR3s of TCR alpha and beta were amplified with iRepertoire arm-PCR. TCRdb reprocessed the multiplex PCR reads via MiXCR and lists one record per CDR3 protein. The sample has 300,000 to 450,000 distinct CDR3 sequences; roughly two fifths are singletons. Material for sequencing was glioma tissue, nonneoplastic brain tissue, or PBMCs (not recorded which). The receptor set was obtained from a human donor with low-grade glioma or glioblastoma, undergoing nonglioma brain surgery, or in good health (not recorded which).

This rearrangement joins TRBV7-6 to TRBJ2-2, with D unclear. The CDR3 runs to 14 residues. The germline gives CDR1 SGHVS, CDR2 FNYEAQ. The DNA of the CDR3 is TGTGCTAGTGGTCGGGCTAGTAACACCGGGGAGCTGTTTTTT. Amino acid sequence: CASGRASNTGELFF.

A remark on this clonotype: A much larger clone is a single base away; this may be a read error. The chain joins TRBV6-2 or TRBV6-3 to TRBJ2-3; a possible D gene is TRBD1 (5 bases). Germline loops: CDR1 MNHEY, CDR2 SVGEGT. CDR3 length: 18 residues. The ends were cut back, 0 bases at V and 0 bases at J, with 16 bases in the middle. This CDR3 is CASSYSTTGSTSTDTQYF. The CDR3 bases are TGTGCCAGCAGTTACTCGACAACAGGTTCTACTAGCACAGATACGCAGTATTTT.

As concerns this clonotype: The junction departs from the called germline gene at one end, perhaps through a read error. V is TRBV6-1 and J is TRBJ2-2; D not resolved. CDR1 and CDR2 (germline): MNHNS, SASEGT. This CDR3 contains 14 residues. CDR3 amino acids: CASSLVPNIGELFF. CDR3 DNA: TGTGCCAGCAGTCTAGTGCCGAACATCGGGGAGCTGTTTTTT.

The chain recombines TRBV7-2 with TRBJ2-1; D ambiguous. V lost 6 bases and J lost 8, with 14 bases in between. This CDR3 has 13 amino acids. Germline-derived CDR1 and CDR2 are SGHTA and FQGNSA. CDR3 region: CASRLSLVDEQFF. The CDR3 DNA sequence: TGTGCCAGCAGACTGTCACTCGTCGATGAGCAGTTCTTC.

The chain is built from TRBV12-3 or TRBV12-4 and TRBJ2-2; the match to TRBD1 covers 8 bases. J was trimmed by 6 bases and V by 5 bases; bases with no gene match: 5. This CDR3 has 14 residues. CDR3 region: CASSPDRVPGELFF. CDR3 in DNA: TGTGCCAGCAGTCCGGACAGGGTCCCCGGGGAGCTGTTTTTT.

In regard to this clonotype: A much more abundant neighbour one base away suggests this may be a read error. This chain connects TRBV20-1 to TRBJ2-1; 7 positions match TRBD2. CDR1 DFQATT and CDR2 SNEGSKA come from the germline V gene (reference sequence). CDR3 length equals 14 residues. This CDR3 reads CSAPTGGIYNEQLF. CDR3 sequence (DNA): TGCAGTGCCCCCACCGGGGGGATCTACAATGAGCAGCTCTTC.

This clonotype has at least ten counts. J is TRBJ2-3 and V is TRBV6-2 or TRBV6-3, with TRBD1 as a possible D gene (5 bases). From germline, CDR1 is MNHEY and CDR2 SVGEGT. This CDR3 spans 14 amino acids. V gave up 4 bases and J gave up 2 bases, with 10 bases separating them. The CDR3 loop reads CASSSQEYTDTQYF. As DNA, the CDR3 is TGTGCCAGCAGTTCACAGGAGTACACAGATACGCAGTATTTT.

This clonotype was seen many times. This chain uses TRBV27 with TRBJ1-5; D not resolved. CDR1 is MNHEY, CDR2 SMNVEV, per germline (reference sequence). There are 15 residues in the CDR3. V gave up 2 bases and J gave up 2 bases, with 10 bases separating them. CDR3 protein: CASSLVFGGNQPQHF. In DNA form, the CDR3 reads TGTGCCAGCAGTTTAGTGTTTGGGGGCAATCAGCCCCAGCATTTT.

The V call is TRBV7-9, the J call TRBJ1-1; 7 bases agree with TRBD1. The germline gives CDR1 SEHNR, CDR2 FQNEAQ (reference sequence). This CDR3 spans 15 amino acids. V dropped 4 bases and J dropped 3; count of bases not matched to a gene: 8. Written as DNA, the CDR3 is TGTGCCAGCAGCTCCTACCTCAGGGGGGACACTGAAGCTTTCTTT. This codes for CASSSYLRGDTEAFF. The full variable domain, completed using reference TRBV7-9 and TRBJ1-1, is DTGVSQNPRHKITKRGQNVTFRCDPISEHNRLYWYRQTLGQGPEFLTYFQNEAQLEKSRLLSDRFSAERPKGSFSTLEIQRTEQGDSAMYLCASSSYLRGDTEAFFGQGTRLTVV.

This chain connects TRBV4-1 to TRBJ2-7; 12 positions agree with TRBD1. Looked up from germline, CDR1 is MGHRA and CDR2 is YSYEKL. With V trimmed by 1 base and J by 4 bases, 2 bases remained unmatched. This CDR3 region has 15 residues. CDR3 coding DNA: TGCGCCAGCAGCCAAGCGGGACAGGGGGCTTACGAGCAGTACTTC. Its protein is CASSQAGQGAYEQYF.

CDR3 amino acids: CATFWGRGNTEAFF. The CDR3 bases are TGTGCCACCTTTTGGGGCCGAGGTAACACTGAAGCTTTCTTT. This sequence joins TRBV12-3 or TRBV12-4 and TRBJ1-1, with D possibly TRBD1 on 5 matching bases. This CDR3 is 14 amino acids long. V lost 10 bases to trimming and J lost 2 bases, with 17 bases between them.

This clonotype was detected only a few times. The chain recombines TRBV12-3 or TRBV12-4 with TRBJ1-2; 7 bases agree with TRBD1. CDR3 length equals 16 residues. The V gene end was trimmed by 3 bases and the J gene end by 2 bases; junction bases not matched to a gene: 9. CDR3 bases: TGTGCCAGCAGTTTTCCCCTCTGGACAGGCAACTATGGCTACACCTTC. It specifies CASSFPLWTGNYGYTF.

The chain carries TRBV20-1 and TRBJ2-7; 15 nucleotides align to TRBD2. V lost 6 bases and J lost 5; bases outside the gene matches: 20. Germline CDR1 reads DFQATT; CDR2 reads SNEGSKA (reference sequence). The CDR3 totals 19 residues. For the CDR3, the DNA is TGCAGTGCAAGCAAACCGGGACTAGCGGGAGGAGGCCACAGGGACGAGCAGTACTTC. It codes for CSASKPGLAGGGHRDEQYF.

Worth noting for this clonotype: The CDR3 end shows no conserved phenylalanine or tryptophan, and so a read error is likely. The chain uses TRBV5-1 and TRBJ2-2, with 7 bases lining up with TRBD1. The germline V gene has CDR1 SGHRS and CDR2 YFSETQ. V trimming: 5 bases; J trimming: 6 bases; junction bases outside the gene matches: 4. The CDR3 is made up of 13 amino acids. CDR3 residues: CASRRGQAGELFL. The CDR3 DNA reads TGCGCCAGCAGGAGGGGGCAGGCCGGGGAGCTGTTTCTT.

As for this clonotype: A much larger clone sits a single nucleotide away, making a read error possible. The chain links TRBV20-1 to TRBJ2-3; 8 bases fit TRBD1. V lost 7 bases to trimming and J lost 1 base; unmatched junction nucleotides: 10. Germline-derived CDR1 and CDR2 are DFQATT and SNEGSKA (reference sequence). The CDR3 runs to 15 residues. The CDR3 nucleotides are TGCAGTGAGAGAAGACCGGGACAGGGCACAGATACGCAGTATTTT. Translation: CSERRPGQGTDTQYF.

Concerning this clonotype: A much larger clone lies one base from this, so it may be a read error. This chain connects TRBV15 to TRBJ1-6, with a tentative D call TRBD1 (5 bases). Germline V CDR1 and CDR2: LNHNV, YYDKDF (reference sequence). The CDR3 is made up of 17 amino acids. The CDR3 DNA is TGTGCCACCATCAGAGATCAGCGTCCTGATTGGGACTCACCCCTCCACTTT. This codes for CATIRDQRPDWDSPLHF.

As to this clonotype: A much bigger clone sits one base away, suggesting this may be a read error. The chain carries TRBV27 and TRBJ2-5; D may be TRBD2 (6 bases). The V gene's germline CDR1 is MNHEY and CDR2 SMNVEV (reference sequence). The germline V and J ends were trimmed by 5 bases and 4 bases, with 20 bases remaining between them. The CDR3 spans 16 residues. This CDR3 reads CASSHQDSWRGETQYF. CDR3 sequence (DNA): TGTGCCAGCAGTCACCAGGACTCCTGGCGGGGAGAGACCCAGTACTTC.